A selection of T cell receptor beta chains follows, all from one sample in a study of blood T cell repertoires in COVID-19. The table came from immunoSEQ multiplex PCR; TCRdb's copy has only in-frame clones and leaves some out. The data show about 240,000 clones, 65% to 90% seen once. The source material was peripheral blood. The receptor source for this set is a man between 45 and 60 years old with COVID-19, enrolled during active disease. The CDR3 runs from the conserved cysteine through the conserved F or W. D genes are given only for firm matches. Clone size is shown for a subset of rows, as once, few, many or a class of expanded clone.

CASSGSDRGGGEQYF	TGTGCCAGCAGCGGGTCGGACAGGGGTGGTGGCGAGCAGTACTTC	TRBJ2-7	TRBD1	.	TRBV7-6
CASSFSSRGTYHNEQFF	TGTGCCAGCAGCTTTTCCTCTAGGGGGACCTACCACAATGAGCAGTTCTTC	TRBJ2-1	.	.	TRBV13
CASSYIGDRETQYF	TGTGCCAGCAGTTATATAGGGGATCGGGAGACCCAGTACTTC	TRBJ2-5	.	.	TRBV27
CASSPRTGRNTIYF	TGTGCCAGCAGTCCTCGGACAGGCCGAAACACCATATATTTT	TRBJ1-3	TRBD1	.	TRBV2
CASSPRDSTLVVGYTF	TGTGCCAGCAGTCCCCGGGACAGCACCTTAGTGGTTGGCTACACCTTC	TRBJ1-2	TRBD1	once	TRBV6-2/TRBV6-3
CASSPGTSGPRLEQYF	TGTGCCAGCAGCCCCGGGACTAGCGGGCCAAGGCTCGAGCAGTACTTC	TRBJ2-7	TRBD2	.	TRBV7-2
CASSQQAPRRQGPNEKLFF	TGCGCCAGCAGTCAACAGGCCCCCCGTCGACAGGGCCCTAATGAAAAACTGTTTTTT	TRBJ1-4	TRBD1	.	TRBV23-1
CASSLVGDRGESGYTF	TGTGCCAGCAGCTTAGTTGGGGACAGGGGAGAGAGTGGCTACACCTTC	TRBJ1-2	TRBD1	.	TRBV7-8
CASRGAANYGYTF	TGTGCCAGCAGGGGGGCGGCTAACTATGGCTACACCTTC	TRBJ1-2	.	.	TRBV25-1
CASSQDPQGSREQYF	TGCGCCAGCAGCCAGGATCCACAGGGAAGTCGCGAGCAGTACTTC	TRBJ2-7	.	.	TRBV4-1
CAWKPPGTVSNQPQHF	TGTGCCTGGAAGCCCCCCGGGACAGTTAGCAATCAGCCCCAGCATTTT	TRBJ1-5	TRBD1	.	TRBV30
CAWRPGQGTAQYF	TGTGCCTGGAGGCCGGGACAGGGGACTGCCCAGTACTTC	TRBJ2-5	TRBD1	.	TRBV30
CASSQGWDRENYGYTF	TGTGCCAGCAGCCAAGGGTGGGACAGGGAAAACTATGGCTACACCTTC	TRBJ1-2	TRBD1	.	TRBV4-2
CASSLEDRGVYEQYF	TGTGCCAGCAGCTTAGAGGACAGGGGCGTCTACGAGCAGTACTTC	TRBJ2-7	TRBD1	.	TRBV7-8
CASSLFRGGGGTQYF	TGTGCCAGCAGCTTATTTCGGGGGGGCGGCGGGACCCAGTACTTC	TRBJ2-5	TRBD2	.	TRBV13
CATSRDMTSYTDRQFF	TGTGCCACCAGCAGAGATATGACTAGCTATACCGATAGGCAGTTCTTC	TRBJ2-1	TRBD2	.	TRBV15
CASSLDRSQETQYF	TGTGCCAGCAGCCTAGACAGGAGCCAAGAGACCCAGTACTTC	TRBJ2-5	.	.	TRBV7-8
CASSFSDRVSQPQHF	TGTGCCAGTAGTTTCTCGGACAGGGTTAGTCAGCCCCAGCATTTT	TRBJ1-5	TRBD1	.	TRBV19
CATSRVPAGGARLGEQFF	TGTGCCACCAGCAGAGTACCCGCGGGGGGAGCGCGATTGGGTGAGCAGTTCTTC	TRBJ2-1	TRBD2	.	TRBV15
CASSFYRGQGGNQPQHF	TGTGCCAGCAGCTTTTACAGGGGGCAGGGGGGCAATCAGCCCCAGCATTTT	TRBJ1-5	TRBD1	.	TRBV7-2
CASRFNSPLHF	TGTGCCAGCCGGTTCAATTCACCCCTCCACTTT	TRBJ1-6	.	.	TRBV2
CASSLRGVFGETQYF	TGTGCCAGCAGCTTGCGGGGGGTGTTTGGGGAGACCCAGTACTTC	TRBJ2-5	TRBD2	.	TRBV5-4
CASSLVAGASTGELFF	TGCGCCAGCAGCTTGGTAGCGGGGGCCAGCACCGGGGAGCTGTTTTTT	TRBJ2-2	TRBD2	.	TRBV5-1
CASSLDSTYEQYF	TGCGCCAGCAGCTTGGATTCCACCTACGAGCAGTACTTC	TRBJ2-7	.	once	TRBV5-1
CASSDRGSTDTQYF	TGTGCCAGCAGTGACAGGGGATCCACAGATACGCAGTATTTT	TRBJ2-3	.	few	TRBV6-4
CASSPPRGDNTEAFF	TGTGCCAGCTCCCCTCCCCGGGGAGATAACACTGAAGCTTTCTTT	TRBJ1-1	.	.	TRBV18
CALNRGPGTEAFF	TGTGCCTTAAACAGGGGTCCGGGCACTGAAGCTTTCTTT	TRBJ1-1	TRBD1	.	TRBV30
CASSQGGTRNQPQHF	TGCGCCAGCAGCCAAGGAGGTACCCGCAATCAGCCCCAGCATTTT	TRBJ1-5	.	.	TRBV4-1
CASSLLPVGREQFF	TGTGCCAGCAGCTTGCTTCCCGTCGGGAGAGAGCAGTTCTTC	TRBJ2-1	.	once	TRBV5-6
CASSLEAGVKNIQYF	TGTGCCAGCAGCTTAGAGGCGGGCGTCAAAAACATTCAGTACTTC	TRBJ2-4	.	.	TRBV7-2
CASSQNMKRARNQPQHF	TGCGCCAGCAGTCAAAACATGAAGCGGGCTCGGAATCAGCCCCAGCATTTT	TRBJ1-5	.	.	TRBV23-1
CASSPQGRGLETEAFF	TGTGCCAGCAGTCCCCAGGGGAGGGGCCTTGAAACTGAAGCTTTCTTT	TRBJ1-1	.	.	TRBV28
CASSENTGGGNTIYF	TGTGCCAGCAGTGAAAACACAGGGGGAGGAAACACCATATATTTT	TRBJ1-3	TRBD1	.	TRBV6-1
CASSLRGANEQFF	TGTGCCAGCAGCTTGCGCGGGGCTAATGAGCAGTTCTTC	TRBJ2-1	.	once	TRBV5-4
CASSRTSGEIEQYF	TGTGCCAGCAGCCGGACTAGCGGGGAGATCGAGCAGTACTTC	TRBJ2-7	TRBD2	.	TRBV9
CATSDSGNSIQYF	TGTGCCACCAGTGATTCGGGGAATAGCATTCAGTACTTC	TRBJ2-4	.	.	TRBV24-1
CASSKGAGANYGYTF	TGTGCCAGCAGCAAGGGGGCAGGGGCTAACTATGGCTACACCTTC	TRBJ1-2	TRBD1	.	TRBV27
CASSMDRGTDNSPLHF	TGTGCCAGCAGTATGGACAGGGGAACCGATAATTCACCCCTCCACTTT	TRBJ1-6	TRBD1	.	TRBV6-2/TRBV6-3
CASSPSLRTGELFF	TGTGCCAGCAGCCCTTCCCTACGGACCGGGGAGCTGTTTTTT	TRBJ2-2	.	once	TRBV3-1/TRBV3-2
CASSQGSPGQALQPQHF	TGTGCCAGCAGCCAAGGTAGTCCGGGACAGGCGCTACAGCCCCAGCATTTT	TRBJ1-5	TRBD1	few	TRBV3-1/TRBV3-2
CASRQGNSYEQYF	TGTGCCAGCCGACAGGGAAACTCCTACGAGCAGTACTTC	TRBJ2-7	TRBD1	.	TRBV6-9
CASSEEAGSTLYGYTF	TGTGCCAGCAGTGAAGAGGCAGGCTCGACGTTATATGGCTACACCTTC	TRBJ1-2	.	.	TRBV2
CASRGWGVSVVTQYF	TGTGCCAGCAGGGGATGGGGGGTGTCGGTGGTGACGCAGTATTTT	TRBJ2-3	.	.	TRBV5-4
CASSVRVSGGTEAFF	TGTGCCAGCAGTGTAAGGGTTTCCGGAGGCACTGAAGCTTTCTTT	TRBJ1-1	.	.	TRBV2
CAWGARGLPNQPQHF	TGTGCCTGGGGAGCCCGGGGACTCCCTAATCAGCCCCAGCATTTT	TRBJ1-5	.	.	TRBV30
CASSSAPMGGNTIYF	TGTGCCAGCAGCTCGGCCCCGATGGGCGGAAACACCATATATTTT	TRBJ1-3	.	.	TRBV13
CASSQILAGGGTSRYTQYF	TGTGCCAGCAGCCAAATATTGGCGGGGGGCGGGACCTCGAGATACACGCAGTATTTT	TRBJ2-3	TRBD2	.	TRBV3-1/TRBV3-2
CASSVAPRDSLTGELFF	TGTGCCAGCAGCGTAGCCCCCAGGGATTCTTTGACCGGGGAGCTGTTTTTT	TRBJ2-2	.	.	TRBV9
CASRTGRGTNTGELFF	TGTGCCAGCAGGACCGGGCGGGGGACTAACACCGGGGAGCTGTTTTTT	TRBJ2-2	TRBD2	.	TRBV5-6